Each of the 16 T cell receptor beta chains below was sequenced from the same sample in a study of cytomegalovirus exposure and HLA in healthy donors (dated by TCRdb to about 2017). Receptor libraries were prepared by the immunoSEQ multiplex PCR assay. The multiplex PCR relied on a mix of 60 forward primers for TCR Vbeta segments and 13 reverse primers for TCR Jbeta segments. TCRdb retrieved this table from immuneACCESS and kept in-frame rearrangements only. Not all clones are present; in checked studies, unresolved V genes account for under half, and no reason is known for the remainder. The sample records some 150,000 clones, over 60% of which are singletons. Over 2.5% of the sample lies in the top ten. Sequencing was done on a sample of PBMCs. These receptors were collected from a man aged 40-55 years in good health and CMV-seropositive.

The CDR3 region has the DNA TGTGCCAGCAGTCGACAGGGCACTGAAGCTTTCTTT. It encodes CASSRQGTEAFF. The chain employs TRBV25-1 and TRBJ1-1, with TRBD1 matching over 7 bases. J was trimmed by 4 bases and V by 5 bases; bases with no gene match: 1. Germline values: CDR1 MGHDK, CDR2 SYGVNS. This CDR3 has 12 residues.

The V call is TRBV7-6, the J call TRBJ2-3; possibly TRBD2 for D (5 bases). The CDR3 is made up of 14 amino acids. Trimming removed 3 bases at V and 1 base at J, with 8 bases between. Germline V gives CDR1 SGHVS, CDR2 FNYEAQ. The CDR3 region is CASSFSSGTDTQYF. For the CDR3, the DNA is TGTGCCAGCAGCTTCAGTAGCGGCACAGATACGCAGTATTTT.

The rearrangement links TRBV6-4 to TRBJ2-3; D is ambiguous. Germline-derived CDR1 and CDR2 are MRHNA and SNTAGT. With 3 bases removed from V and 0 bases from J, the gap between germline ends came to 10 bases. The CDR3 totals 15 residues. DNA of the CDR3: TGTGCCAGCAGTGAATTCACAACGAGCACAGATACGCAGTATTTT. Translated: CASSEFTTSTDTQYF.

The gene calls are TRBV5-6 and TRBJ1-2; 7 nucleotides align to TRBD1. CDR1 and CDR2 from the germline V gene are SGHDT and YYEEEE. The junction had 8 bases not matched to a gene; V was cut back by 4 bases and J by 2 bases. The CDR3 consists of 15 residues. CDR3 sequence reads: CASSLWDRRNYGYTF. The DNA for the CDR3 is TGTGCCAGCAGCCTTTGGGACAGAAGAAACTATGGCTACACCTTC. Based on the CDR3 plus reference TRBV5-6 and TRBJ1-2, the full variable domain is DAGVTQSPTHLIKTRGQQVTLRCSPKSGHDTVSWYQQALGQGPQFIFQYYEEEERQRGNFPDRFSGHQFPNYSSELNVNALLLGDSALYLCASSLWDRRNYGYTFGSGTRLTVV.

The J gene is TRBJ2-7, the V gene TRBV7-8; 10 bases align to TRBD2. This CDR3 has 15 amino acids. Germline V gene lookup returns CDR1 SGHVS and CDR2 FQNEAQ. The trim removed 1 base at V and 6 bases at J, leaving 6 bases unmatched. The CDR3 sequence is CASSLVSGRGVEQYF. CDR3 in DNA: TGTGCCAGCAGCTTAGTAAGCGGGAGGGGCGTCGAGCAGTACTTC.

This clone was counted only a few times. The DNA for the CDR3 is TGTGCCAGCGTAGGGGGCACTGAAGCTTTCTTT. Its protein is CASVGGTEAFF. The chain employs TRBV2 and TRBJ1-1, with a tentative D call TRBD1 (6 bases). CDR3 size: 11 residues. V was shortened by 8 bases and J by 4 bases, with 8 bases between the two germline ends. Germline V gene data show CDR1 as SNHLY and CDR2 as FYNNEI.

The chain is built from TRBV27 and TRBJ1-1; the match to TRBD1 covers 7 bases. The trim removed 5 bases at V and 2 bases at J, leaving 5 bases unmatched. The CDR3 contains 14 residues. Germline V lookup: CDR1 MNHEY, CDR2 SMNVEV (reference sequence). The CDR3 loop reads CASSTQGLNTEAFF. The CDR3 DNA sequence: TGTGCCAGCAGTACACAGGGGCTAAACACTGAAGCTTTCTTT.

This clone appeared once. The genes are TRBV6-1 and TRBJ2-5, with 9 nucleotides matching TRBD2. J was trimmed by 3 bases and V by 1 base; bases with no gene match: 6. The CDR3 totals 16 residues. CDR1 MNHNS and CDR2 SASEGT come from the germline V gene. The CDR3 DNA reads as TGTGCCAGCAGTGAAGACGCGGGAGGGCGGAAAGAGACCCAGTACTTC. The encoded protein is CASSEDAGGRKETQYF.

Notes on this clone: The junction shows a germline mismatch at one end, possibly a read error. The rearrangement links TRBV7-9 to TRBJ1-1; no clear D gene. The germline gives CDR1 SEHNR, CDR2 FQNEAQ (reference sequence). There are 16 residues in the CDR3. CDR3 protein: CSSSFGTRTGDTEAFF. The CDR3 DNA sequence: TGTTCCAGCAGCTTTGGAACCAGGACGGGAGACACTGAAGCTTTCTTT.

The chain combines TRBV6-5 with TRBJ2-7; the match to TRBD1 covers 9 bases. Germline V lookup: CDR1 MNHEY, CDR2 SVGAGI. Trimming cost V 5 bases and J 2 bases; bases outside gene matches: 4. The length of the CDR3 is 14 residues. This CDR3 is CASSGRTGAYEQYF. The CDR3 bases are TGTGCCAGCAGTGGACGGACAGGGGCCTACGAGCAGTACTTC.

V gene TRBV14 combines with J gene TRBJ1-1; D gene ambiguous. The CDR3 spans 13 residues. The germline CDR1 and CDR2 sequences are SGHDN and FVKESK. The V end lost 6 bases, the J end lost 6 bases, and 14 bases lay between the germline ends. CDR3 nucleotide sequence: TGTGCCAGCAGGCAATATTCAGGCGCTGAAGCTTTCTTT. Its translation is CASRQYSGAEAFF.

The chain joins TRBV7-2 to TRBJ2-1; TRBD2 agrees at 7 bases. This CDR3 spans 16 amino acids. Trimming at V came to 3 bases and at J to 7 bases, leaving 12 bases not matched to a gene. Germline assignment: CDR1 SGHTA and CDR2 FQGNSA. CDR3 nucleotide sequence: TGTGCCAGCAGCTTTAGCGGTCTGGGGGGGTATAATGAGCAGTTCTTC. This encodes CASSFSGLGGYNEQFF. The entire variable domain, with the rest obtained from reference TRBV7-2 and TRBJ2-1, is as follows: GAGVSQSPSNKVTEKGKDVELRCDPISGHTALYWYRQSLGQGLEFLIYFQGNSAPDKSGLPSDRFSAERTGGSVSTLTIQRTQQEDSAVYLCASSFSGLGGYNEQFFGPGTRLTVL.

V usage is TRBV7-8 and J usage is TRBJ2-2; D unresolved. Germline lookup yields CDR1 SGHVS and CDR2 FQNEAQ. The CDR3 sequence is 15 residues long. The V end lost 1 base, the J end lost 0 bases, and 6 bases lay between the germline ends. The CDR3 bases are TGTGCCAGCAGCTTAGGGCTAGCGAACACCGGGGAGCTGTTTTTT. Translation: CASSLGLANTGELFF. The variable domain in full, with the rest retrieved from reference TRBV7-8 and TRBJ2-2, is GAGVSQSPRYKVAKRGQDVALRCDPISGHVSLFWYQQALGQGPEFLTYFQNEAQLDKSGLPSDRFFAERPEGSVSTLKIQRTQQEDSAVYLCASSLGLANTGELFFGEGSRLTVL.

The chain combines TRBV27 with TRBJ2-7; possible D gene TRBD2, 6 bases. CDR3 length: 14 residues. Trimming shortened V by 3 bases and J by 2 bases, and 11 bases separated the two germline ends. Germline-derived CDR1 and CDR2 are MNHEY and SMNVEV (reference sequence). The CDR3 loop is CASSFFGGPYEQYF. The CDR3 coding sequence is TGTGCCAGCAGTTTTTTCGGGGGACCCTACGAGCAGTACTTC.

This clone was seen a handful of times. The chain combines TRBV2 with TRBJ2-5; possibly TRBD2 for D (6 bases). This CDR3 spans 15 amino acids. With 7 bases removed from V and 5 bases from J, the gap between germline ends came to 20 bases. Looked up from germline, CDR1 is SNHLY and CDR2 is FYNNEI. The CDR3 DNA reads TGTGCCAGCAACAACGATGGACTAACCGGGGAGACCCAGTACTTC. It translates to CASNNDGLTGETQYF.

J is TRBJ2-1 and V is TRBV27; TRBD2 aligns across 7 bases. Germline V gene sequence: CDR1 MNHEY, CDR2 SMNVEV (reference sequence). The J segment lost 4 bases and the V segment lost 3 bases, leaving 6 bases of the junction unmatched. The CDR3 spans 15 residues. The CDR3 is CASSLGLAEYNEQFF. The CDR3 DNA reads TGTGCCAGCAGTTTGGGGCTAGCGGAGTACAATGAGCAGTTCTTC.